A selection of T cell receptor beta chains follows, all from one sample in a study of shared clonotypes between healthy human individuals. Profiled with immunoSEQ multiplex PCR; TCRdb holds only in-frame clones, not every one. In the table there are about 1.5 million clones, nearly 99% of which are singletons. Sequencing was done on a sample of naive CD4+ T cells sorted from blood. The receptor set was obtained from a man aged 25-40 years in good health. Each CDR3 is given without its conserved first and last residue. Each record gives: V gene, CDR3 protein.

>TRBV4-1
ASSQETNEQF
>TRBV27
ASRRTGFQPQH
>TRBV5-6
ASSLGREFYGYT
>TRBV5-1
ASSYWDSPATNEKLF
>TRBV10-2
ASSEGPGKAIYRVYEQY
>TRBV9
ASSVEAGFNIQY
>TRBV14
ASSQVASSLTDTQY
>TRBV7-9
ASREIDTQY
>TRBV27
ASSRRGTEQSNQPQH
>TRBV2
ASSIRQTSVDTQY
>TRBV18
ASSLTSGDNEQF
>TRBV7-9
ASSLSRDFYEQY
>TRBV7-6
ASSLAPRPRDEQY
>TRBV9
ASSVEPGVNYNEQF
>TRBV7-9
ASSHLGTGAYEQY
>TRBV19
ASSIGVLQPQH
>TRBV5-5
ASSPSGQLIIGNTIY
>TRBV29-1
SVVRTADEQF
>TRBV9
ATGTSRNTGELF
>TRBV5-1
ASSLGTSGRRRNTGELF
>TRBV18
ASSQTGTSGTDTQY
>TRBV29-1
SVQAEATDTQY
>TRBV5-6
ASRRDPTDYEQY